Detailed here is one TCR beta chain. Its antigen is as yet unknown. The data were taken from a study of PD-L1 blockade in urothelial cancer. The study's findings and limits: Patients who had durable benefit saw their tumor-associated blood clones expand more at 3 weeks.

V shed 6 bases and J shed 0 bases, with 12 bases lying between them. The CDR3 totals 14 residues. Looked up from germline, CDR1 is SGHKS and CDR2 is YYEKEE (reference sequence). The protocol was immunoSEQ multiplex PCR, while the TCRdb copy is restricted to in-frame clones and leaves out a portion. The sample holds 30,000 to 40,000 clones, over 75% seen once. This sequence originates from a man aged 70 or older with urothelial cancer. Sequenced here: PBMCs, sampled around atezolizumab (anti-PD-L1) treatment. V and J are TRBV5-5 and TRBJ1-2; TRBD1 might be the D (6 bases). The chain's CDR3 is CASKGHSSNYGYTF. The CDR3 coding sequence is TGTGCCAGCAAGGGACACTCATCTAACTATGGCTACACCTTC. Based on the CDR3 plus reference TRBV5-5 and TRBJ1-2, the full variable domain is DAGVTQSPTHLIKTRGQQVTLRCSPISGHKSVSWYQQVLGQGPQFIFQYYEKEERGRGNFPDRFSARQFPNYSSELNVNALLLGDSALYLCASKGHSSNYGYTFGSGTRLTVV.